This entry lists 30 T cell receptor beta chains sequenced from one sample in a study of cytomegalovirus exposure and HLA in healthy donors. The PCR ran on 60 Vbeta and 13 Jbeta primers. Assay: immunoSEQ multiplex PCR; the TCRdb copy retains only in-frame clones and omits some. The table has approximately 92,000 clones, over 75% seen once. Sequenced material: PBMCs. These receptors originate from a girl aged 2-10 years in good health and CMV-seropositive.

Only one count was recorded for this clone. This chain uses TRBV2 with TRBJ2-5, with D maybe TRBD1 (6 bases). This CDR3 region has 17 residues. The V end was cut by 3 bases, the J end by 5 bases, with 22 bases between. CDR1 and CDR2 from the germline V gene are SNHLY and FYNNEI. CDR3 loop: CASSDRVRGDFSETQYF. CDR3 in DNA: TGTGCCAGCAGTGATCGAGTCAGGGGAGATTTTTCGGAGACCCAGTACTTC.

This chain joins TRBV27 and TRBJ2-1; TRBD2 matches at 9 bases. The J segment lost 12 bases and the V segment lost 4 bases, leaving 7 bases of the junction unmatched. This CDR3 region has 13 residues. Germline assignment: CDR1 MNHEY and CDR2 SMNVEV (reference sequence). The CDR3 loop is CASSSDSGRGQFF. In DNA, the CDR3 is TGTGCCAGCAGTTCAGATAGCGGGAGAGGGCAGTTCTTC.

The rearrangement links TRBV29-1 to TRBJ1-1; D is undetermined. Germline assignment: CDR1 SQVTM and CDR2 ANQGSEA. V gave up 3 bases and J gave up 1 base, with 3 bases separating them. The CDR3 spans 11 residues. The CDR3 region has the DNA TGCAGCGTTGACGGGAACACTGAAGCTTTCTTT. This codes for CSVDGNTEAFF.

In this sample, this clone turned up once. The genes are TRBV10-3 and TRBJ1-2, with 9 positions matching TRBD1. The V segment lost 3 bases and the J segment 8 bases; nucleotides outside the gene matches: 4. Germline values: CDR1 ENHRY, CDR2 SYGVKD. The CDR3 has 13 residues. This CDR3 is CAISEGTGRGYTF. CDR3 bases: TGTGCCATCAGTGAAGGGACAGGGAGGGGCTACACCTTC.

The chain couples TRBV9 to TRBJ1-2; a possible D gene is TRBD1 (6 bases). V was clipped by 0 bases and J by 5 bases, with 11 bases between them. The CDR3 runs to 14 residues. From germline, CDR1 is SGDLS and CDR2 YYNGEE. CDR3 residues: CASSVAGGSYGYTF. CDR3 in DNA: TGTGCCAGCAGCGTAGCGGGGGGCTCGTATGGCTACACCTTC.

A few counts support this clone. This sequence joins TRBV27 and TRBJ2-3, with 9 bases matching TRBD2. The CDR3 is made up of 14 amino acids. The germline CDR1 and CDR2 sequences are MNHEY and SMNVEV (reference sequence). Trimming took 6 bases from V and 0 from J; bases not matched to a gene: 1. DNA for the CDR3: TGTGCCAGCAGGACTAGCGGAAGCACAGATACGCAGTATTTT. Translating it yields CASRTSGSTDTQYF.

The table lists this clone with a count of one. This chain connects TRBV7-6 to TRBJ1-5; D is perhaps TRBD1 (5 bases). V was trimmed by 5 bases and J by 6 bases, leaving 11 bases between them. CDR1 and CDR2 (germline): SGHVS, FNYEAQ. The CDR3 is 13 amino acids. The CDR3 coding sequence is TGTGCCAGCAGCCCAGGGCCCACTCAGCCCCAGCATTTT. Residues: CASSPGPTQPQHF.

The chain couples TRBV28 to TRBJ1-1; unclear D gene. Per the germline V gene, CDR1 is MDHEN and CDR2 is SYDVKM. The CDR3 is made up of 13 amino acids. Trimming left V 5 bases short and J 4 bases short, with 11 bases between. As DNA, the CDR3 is TGTGCCAGCAGTCTCGGCGGGGTCACTGAAGCTTTCTTT. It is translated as CASSLGGVTEAFF.

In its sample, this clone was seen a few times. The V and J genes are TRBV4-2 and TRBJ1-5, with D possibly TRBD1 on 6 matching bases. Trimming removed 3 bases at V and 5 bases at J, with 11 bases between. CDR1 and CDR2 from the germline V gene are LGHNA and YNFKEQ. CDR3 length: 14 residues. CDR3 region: CASSHSGGHQPQHF. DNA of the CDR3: TGTGCCAGCAGCCATAGCGGGGGCCATCAGCCCCAGCATTTT.

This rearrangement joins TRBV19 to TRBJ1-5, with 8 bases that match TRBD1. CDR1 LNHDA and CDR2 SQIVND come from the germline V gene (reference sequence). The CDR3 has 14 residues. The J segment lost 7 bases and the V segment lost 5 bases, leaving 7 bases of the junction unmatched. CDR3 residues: CASSFSRGPQPQHF. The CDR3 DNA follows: TGTGCCAGTAGTTTCTCCAGGGGGCCACAGCCCCAGCATTTT.

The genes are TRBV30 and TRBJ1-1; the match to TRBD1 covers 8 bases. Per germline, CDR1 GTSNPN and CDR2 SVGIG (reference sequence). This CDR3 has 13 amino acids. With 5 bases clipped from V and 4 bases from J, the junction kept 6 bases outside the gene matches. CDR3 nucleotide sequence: TGTGCCTGGGAGACAGGGGTTGGCACTGAAGCTTTCTTT. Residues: CAWETGVGTEAFF.

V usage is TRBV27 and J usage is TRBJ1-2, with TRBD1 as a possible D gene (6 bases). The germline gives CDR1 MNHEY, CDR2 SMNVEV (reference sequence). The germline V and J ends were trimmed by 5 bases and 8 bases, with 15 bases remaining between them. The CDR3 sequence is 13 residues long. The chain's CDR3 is CASSHPQGHGYTF. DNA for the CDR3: TGTGCCAGCAGTCACCCCCAGGGGCACGGCTACACCTTC.

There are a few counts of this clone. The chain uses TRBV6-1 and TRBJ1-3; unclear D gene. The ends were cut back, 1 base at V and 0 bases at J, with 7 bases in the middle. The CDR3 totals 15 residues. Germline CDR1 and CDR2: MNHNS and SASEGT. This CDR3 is CASSEGLNSGNTIYF. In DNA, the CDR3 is TGTGCCAGCAGTGAAGGGCTCAACTCTGGAAACACCATATATTTT.

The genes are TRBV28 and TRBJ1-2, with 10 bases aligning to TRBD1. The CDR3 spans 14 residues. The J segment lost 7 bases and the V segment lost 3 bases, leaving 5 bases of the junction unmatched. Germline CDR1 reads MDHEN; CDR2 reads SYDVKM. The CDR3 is CASSFTGQGGGYTF. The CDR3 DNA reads TGTGCCAGCAGTTTCACCGGACAGGGGGGTGGCTACACCTTC.

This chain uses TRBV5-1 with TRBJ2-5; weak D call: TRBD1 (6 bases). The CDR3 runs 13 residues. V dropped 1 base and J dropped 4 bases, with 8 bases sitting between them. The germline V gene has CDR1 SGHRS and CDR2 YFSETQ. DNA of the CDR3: TGCGCCAGCAGCTTGCAGGGGACAGAGACCCAGTACTTC. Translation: CASSLQGTETQYF.

CDR3 bases: TGTGCCAGCAGTTTAAGGGGCAATGAGCAGTTCTTC. Translating gives CASSLRGNEQFF. The V and J genes are TRBV27 and TRBJ2-1; TRBD1 might be the D (5 bases). Trimming took 2 bases from V and 6 from J, leaving 5 bases between them. The CDR3 runs 12 residues. Germline CDR1 MNHEY, CDR2 SMNVEV (reference sequence).

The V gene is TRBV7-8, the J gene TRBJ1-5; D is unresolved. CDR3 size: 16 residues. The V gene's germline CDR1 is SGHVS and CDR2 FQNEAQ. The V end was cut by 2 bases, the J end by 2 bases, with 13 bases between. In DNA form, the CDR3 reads TGTGCCAGCAGCTTACCTTCATCGGGAGGCAATCAGCCCCAGCATTTT. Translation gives CASSLPSSGGNQPQHF.

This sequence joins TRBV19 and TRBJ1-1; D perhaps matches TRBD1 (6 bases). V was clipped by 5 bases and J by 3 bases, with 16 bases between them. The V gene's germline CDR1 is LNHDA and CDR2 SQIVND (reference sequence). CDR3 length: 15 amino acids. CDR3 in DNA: TGTGCCAGTAGTCCCATCCAGGGGCGCCACACTGAAGCTTTCTTT. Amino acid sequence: CASSPIQGRHTEAFF.

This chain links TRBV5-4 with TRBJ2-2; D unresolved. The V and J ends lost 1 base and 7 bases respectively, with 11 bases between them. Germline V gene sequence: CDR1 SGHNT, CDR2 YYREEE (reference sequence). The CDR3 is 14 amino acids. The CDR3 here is CASSLNVAGGELFF. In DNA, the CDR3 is TGTGCCAGCAGCTTGAACGTCGCCGGCGGGGAGCTGTTTTTT.

CDR3 amino acids: CASSPRVSGNYGYTF. CDR3 bases: TGTGCCAGCAGCCCACGGGTTTCCGGAAACTATGGCTACACCTTC. This sequence joins TRBV9 and TRBJ1-2; D gene uncertain. Per the germline V gene, CDR1 is SGDLS and CDR2 is YYNGEE. The V end lost 4 bases, the J end lost 2 bases, and 15 bases lay between the germline ends. The CDR3 has 15 amino acids.

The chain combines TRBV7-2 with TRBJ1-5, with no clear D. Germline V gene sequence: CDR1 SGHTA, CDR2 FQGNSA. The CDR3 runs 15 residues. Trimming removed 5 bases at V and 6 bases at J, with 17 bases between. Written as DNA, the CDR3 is TGTGCCAGCAGCCCACAAATCGAACGTGGTCAGCCCCAGCATTTT. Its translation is CASSPQIERGQPQHF.

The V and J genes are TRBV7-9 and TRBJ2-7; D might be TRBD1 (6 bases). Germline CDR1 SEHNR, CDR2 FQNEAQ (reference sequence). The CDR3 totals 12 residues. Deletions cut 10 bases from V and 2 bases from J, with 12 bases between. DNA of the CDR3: TGTGCCACCTCGGACAGTCCCTACGAGCAGTACTTC. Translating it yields CATSDSPYEQYF.

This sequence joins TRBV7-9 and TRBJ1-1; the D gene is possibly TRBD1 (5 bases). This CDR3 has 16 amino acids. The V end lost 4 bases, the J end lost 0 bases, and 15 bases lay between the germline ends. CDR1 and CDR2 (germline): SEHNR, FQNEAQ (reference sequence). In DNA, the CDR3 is TGTGCCAGCAGCTACGAATCTTTGACAGTGAACACTGAAGCTTTCTTT. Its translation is CASSYESLTVNTEAFF.

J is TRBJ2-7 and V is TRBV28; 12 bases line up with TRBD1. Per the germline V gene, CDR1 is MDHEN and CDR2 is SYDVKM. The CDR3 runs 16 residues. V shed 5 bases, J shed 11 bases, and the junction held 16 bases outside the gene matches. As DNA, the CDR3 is TGTGCCAGCAGTACCGACCCGGGACAGGGGGCGCAGAGGAAGTACTTC. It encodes CASSTDPGQGAQRKYF.

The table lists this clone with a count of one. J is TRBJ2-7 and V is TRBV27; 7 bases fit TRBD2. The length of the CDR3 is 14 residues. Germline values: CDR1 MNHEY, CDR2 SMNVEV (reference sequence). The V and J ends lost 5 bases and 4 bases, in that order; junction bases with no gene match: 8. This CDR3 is CASSTIAGLYEQYF. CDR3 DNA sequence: TGTGCCAGCAGTACCATAGCGGGCCTGTACGAGCAGTACTTC.

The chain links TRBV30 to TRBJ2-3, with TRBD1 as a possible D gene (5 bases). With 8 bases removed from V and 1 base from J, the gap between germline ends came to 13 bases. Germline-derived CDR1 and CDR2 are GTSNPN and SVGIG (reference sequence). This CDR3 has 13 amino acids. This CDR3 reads CAGETQGTDTQYF. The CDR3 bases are TGTGCCGGTGAAACACAGGGCACAGATACGCAGTATTTT.

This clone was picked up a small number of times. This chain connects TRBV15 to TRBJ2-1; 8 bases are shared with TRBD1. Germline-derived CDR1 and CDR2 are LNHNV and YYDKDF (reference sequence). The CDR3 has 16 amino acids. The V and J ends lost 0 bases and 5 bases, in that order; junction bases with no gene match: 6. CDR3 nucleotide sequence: TGTGCCACCAGCAGAGATGCGGGGACAGGTAACAATGAGCAGTTCTTC. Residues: CATSRDAGTGNNEQFF.

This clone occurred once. CDR3 coding DNA: TGTGCCAGCAGCCCTCGGGTCGCTCCTGGGGCCAACGTCCTGACTTTC. It encodes CASSPRVAPGANVLTF. J is TRBJ2-6 and V is TRBV28, with no clear D. This CDR3 region has 16 residues. Germline V gene sequence: CDR1 MDHEN, CDR2 SYDVKM. The germline V and J ends were trimmed by 6 bases and 2 bases, with 14 bases remaining between them.

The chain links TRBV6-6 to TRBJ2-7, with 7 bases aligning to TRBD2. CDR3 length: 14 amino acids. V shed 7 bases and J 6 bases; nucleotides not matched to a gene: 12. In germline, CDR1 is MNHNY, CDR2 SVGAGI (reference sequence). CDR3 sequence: CASTARREKPEQYF. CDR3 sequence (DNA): TGTGCCAGCACCGCAAGGCGGGAGAAACCCGAGCAGTACTTC.

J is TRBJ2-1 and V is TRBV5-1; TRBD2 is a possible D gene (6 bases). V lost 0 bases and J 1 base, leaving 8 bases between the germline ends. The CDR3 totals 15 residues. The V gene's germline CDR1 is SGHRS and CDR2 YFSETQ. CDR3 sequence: CASSLASGSYNEQFF. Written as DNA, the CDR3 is TGCGCCAGCAGCTTGGCCAGCGGGTCCTACAATGAGCAGTTCTTC.